These 18 T cell receptor beta chains came from one sample sequenced in a study of blood T cells in healthy people across ages. Sample-barcoded 5' priming and a J-beta primer mix drove a second PCR of about 7 to 11 cycles. From the 5' RACE reads, TCRdb called clonotypes with MiXCR, one entry per CDR3 protein. Among approximately 1.5 million distinct CDR3 sequences listed, roughly 32% were seen once. Sequenced: blood. Receptors originate from a woman aged 25 to 39 in good health.

V usage is TRBV6-1 and J usage is TRBJ2-1; D is uncertain. CDR3 length equals 11 residues. V dropped 10 bases and J dropped 7 bases, with 11 bases sitting between them. Germline V CDR1 and CDR2: MNHNS, SASEGT. The CDR3 DNA follows: TGTGCCACGCGAGAGAAGAATGAGCAGTTCTTC. Protein: CATREKNEQFF.

CDR3 in DNA: TGTGCCAGCAGCACAGCCCAGGTGCCCCAAGAAGGAAAACTGTTTTTT. This gives the protein CASSTAQVPQEGKLFF. This chain joins TRBV7-9 and TRBJ1-4, with no clear D. Trimming pared 5 bases from V and 10 bases from J, leaving 23 bases between. The germline V gene has CDR1 SEHNR and CDR2 FQNEAQ (reference sequence). CDR3 length: 16 residues.

This chain joins TRBV5-5 and TRBJ2-7; either TRBD1 or TRBD2 may fit D (5 bases each). This CDR3 has 14 amino acids. Between the trimmed V and J ends, which lost 0 bases and 2 bases, there was a span of 9 bases. CDR1 SGHKS and CDR2 YYEKEE come from the germline V gene (reference sequence). This CDR3 reads CASSLVGDPYEQYF. The CDR3 nucleotides read TGTGCCAGCAGCTTGGTCGGGGACCCCTACGAGCAGTACTTC. The full variable domain, completed using reference TRBV5-5 and TRBJ2-7, is DAGVTQSPTHLIKTRGQQVTLRCSPISGHKSVSWYQQVLGQGPQFIFQYYEKEERGRGNFPDRFSARQFPNYSSELNVNALLLGDSALYLCASSLVGDPYEQYFGPGTRLTVT.

There are a few counts of this clonotype. This chain joins TRBV12-3 or TRBV12-4 and TRBJ2-5; 14 nucleotides line up with TRBD2. The trim removed 3 bases at V and 7 bases at J, leaving 4 bases unmatched. The CDR3 covers 15 residues. The CDR3 nucleotides read TGTGCCAGCAGTTTGACTAGCGGGAGGGCTGGGACCCAGTACTTC. It translates to CASSLTSGRAGTQYF.

Ten or more counts support this clonotype. This chain joins TRBV20-1 and TRBJ2-7; tentative D call: TRBD1 (6 bases). V lost 3 bases, J lost 3 bases, and 12 bases lay in between. The CDR3 contains 13 residues. Germline V gene sequence: CDR1 DFQATT, CDR2 SNEGSKA (reference sequence). CDR3 DNA: TGCAGTGCTAGGGACAGTGGGGGCTACGAGCAGTACTTC. It translates to CSARDSGGYEQYF.

The rearrangement uses TRBV29-1 and TRBJ2-5; 7 positions match TRBD2. Trimming removed 6 bases from V and 4 bases from J; junction bases left unmatched: 2. The germline V gene encodes CDR1 SQVTM and CDR2 ANQGSEA. The CDR3 consists of 11 residues. The CDR3 DNA is TGCAGCGTGGGGGAGGGAGAGACCCAGTACTTC. Protein product: CSVGEGETQYF.

Of note for this clonotype: A much larger clone lies one base from this, so it may be a read error. The chain joins TRBV12-3 or TRBV12-4 to TRBJ2-3; 10 bases are shared with TRBD2. Trimming removed 6 bases from V and 2 bases from J; junction bases left unmatched: 8. The CDR3 has 16 residues. The CDR3 nucleotides read TGTGCCAGCAGCATAGGACTAGCGGAGCCCACAGATACGCAGTATTTT. Protein: CASSIGLAEPTDTQYF.

The gene calls are TRBV7-9 and TRBJ2-1; D may be TRBD2 (5 bases). Germline V gene lookup returns CDR1 SEHNR and CDR2 FQNEAQ (reference sequence). V lost 4 bases and J 9 bases, leaving 25 bases between the germline ends. CDR3 length: 17 amino acids. The CDR3 loop reads CASSYTYRDPREGEQFF. The CDR3 DNA reads TGTGCCAGCAGCTATACATACCGGGATCCCCGGGAAGGTGAGCAGTTCTTC.

The chain links TRBV7-7 to TRBJ2-5, with D perhaps matching TRBD2 (7 bases). Germline V gives CDR1 SSHAT, CDR2 FNYEAQ (reference sequence). The CDR3 contains 15 residues. The V end lost 3 bases, the J end lost 3 bases, and 14 bases lay between the germline ends. The CDR3 sequence: CASSLNRGAEETQYF. The CDR3 DNA reads TGTGCCAGCAGCTTGAACCGGGGGGCAGAAGAGACCCAGTACTTC.

The table lists this clonotype with a few counts. The J gene is TRBJ2-2, the V gene TRBV29-1, with a weak D call TRBD1 (5 bases). Germline-derived CDR1 and CDR2 are SQVTM and ANQGSEA. The CDR3 sequence is 13 residues long. Trimming removed 2 bases at V and 3 bases at J, with 7 bases between. The CDR3 protein is CSVERQYTGELFF. The CDR3 nucleotides read TGCAGCGTTGAAAGACAGTACACCGGGGAGCTGTTTTTT.

The chain recombines TRBV5-1 with TRBJ2-4; 8 bases map to TRBD1. This CDR3 region has 13 residues. The germline gives CDR1 SGHRS, CDR2 YFSETQ. V was pared by 1 base and J by 14 bases, with 8 bases of the junction left unmatched. This chain's CDR3 is CASSLSGQGEKYF. Written as DNA, the CDR3 is TGCGCCAGCAGCTTGTCCGGACAGGGTGAGAAGTACTTC.

The rearrangement joins TRBV9 to TRBJ2-5, with 9 bases matching TRBD2. This CDR3 region has 16 residues. With 3 bases clipped from V and 1 base from J, the junction kept 7 bases outside the gene matches. Per the germline V gene, CDR1 is SGDLS and CDR2 is YYNGEE. The CDR3 nucleotides are TGTGCCAGCAGCGATCCGTCTAGCGGGATCCAAGAGACCCAGTACTTC. Its translation: CASSDPSSGIQETQYF. Based on the CDR3 plus reference TRBV9 and TRBJ2-5, the full variable domain is DSGVTQTPKHLITATGQRVTLRCSPRSGDLSVYWYQQSLDQGLQFLIQYYNGEERAKGNILERFSAQQFPDLHSELNLSSLELGDSALYFCASSDPSSGIQETQYFGPGTRLLVL.

The chain has TRBV7-8 and TRBJ2-5; TRBD2 might be the D (6 bases). The CDR3 runs to 13 residues. Trimming removed 10 bases at V and 5 bases at J, with 17 bases between. Germline assignment: CDR1 SGHVS and CDR2 FQNEAQ. The CDR3 nucleotides are TGTGCCATCCAGGCCGGGAGAATTGAGACCCAGTACTTC. Its translation is CAIQAGRIETQYF.

This clonotype was seen a few times. The V and J genes are TRBV7-8 and TRBJ2-1; 11 bases line up with TRBD2. Trimming took 7 bases from V and 9 from J; bases not matched to a gene: 11. The length of the CDR3 is 15 residues. Germline V lookup: CDR1 SGHVS, CDR2 FQNEAQ. CDR3: CASTGMTSGALEQFF. The CDR3 nucleotides read TGTGCCAGCACCGGAATGACTAGCGGGGCCCTTGAGCAGTTCTTC.

J is TRBJ2-1 and V is TRBV5-1, with 9 nucleotides matching TRBD2. Germline V lookup: CDR1 SGHRS, CDR2 YFSETQ. The CDR3 has 14 amino acids. The V and J ends lost 7 bases and 9 bases, in that order; junction bases with no gene match: 11. The CDR3 nucleotides are TGCGCCAGCCGTCTGCGGGAGGGCCAGTTTGAGCAGTTCTTC. Its translation: CASRLREGQFEQFF. The full variable domain, its missing parts supplied by reference TRBV5-1 and TRBJ2-1, is KAGVTQTPRYLIKTRGQQVTLSCSPISGHRSVSWYQQTPGQGLQFLFEYFSETQRNKGNFPGRFSGRQFSNSRSEMNVSTLELGDSALYLCASRLREGQFEQFFGPGTRLTVL.

This clonotype occurred a few times. The chain couples TRBV4-2 to TRBJ2-7; 12 nucleotides agree with TRBD2. V was pared by 4 bases and J by 7 bases, with 11 bases of the junction left unmatched. This CDR3 contains 16 residues. Per the germline V gene, CDR1 is LGHNA and CDR2 is YNFKEQ. The CDR3, as DNA: TGTGCCAGCAGCCGGTCAACTAGCGGGGGGCTCGGGGAGCAGTACTTC. Its protein is CASSRSTSGGLGEQYF.

The chain carries TRBV20-1 and TRBJ2-7; D gene uncertain. CDR1 DFQATT and CDR2 SNEGSKA come from the germline V gene (reference sequence). V lost 3 bases to trimming and J lost 2 bases, with 11 bases between them. CDR3 length: 13 residues. CDR3 protein: CSARHFGAYEQYF. The CDR3 bases are TGCAGTGCTAGGCACTTCGGAGCCTACGAGCAGTACTTC.

The J gene is TRBJ1-6, the V gene TRBV6-6; 11 bases agree with TRBD1. The CDR3 covers 15 residues. The J segment lost 5 bases and the V segment lost 6 bases, leaving 3 bases of the junction unmatched. The V gene's germline CDR1 is MNHNY and CDR2 SVGAGI (reference sequence). CDR3 bases: TGTGCCAGCAGGGGACAGGGGGAAAATAATTCACCCCTCCACTTT. Encoded protein: CASRGQGENNSPLHF.